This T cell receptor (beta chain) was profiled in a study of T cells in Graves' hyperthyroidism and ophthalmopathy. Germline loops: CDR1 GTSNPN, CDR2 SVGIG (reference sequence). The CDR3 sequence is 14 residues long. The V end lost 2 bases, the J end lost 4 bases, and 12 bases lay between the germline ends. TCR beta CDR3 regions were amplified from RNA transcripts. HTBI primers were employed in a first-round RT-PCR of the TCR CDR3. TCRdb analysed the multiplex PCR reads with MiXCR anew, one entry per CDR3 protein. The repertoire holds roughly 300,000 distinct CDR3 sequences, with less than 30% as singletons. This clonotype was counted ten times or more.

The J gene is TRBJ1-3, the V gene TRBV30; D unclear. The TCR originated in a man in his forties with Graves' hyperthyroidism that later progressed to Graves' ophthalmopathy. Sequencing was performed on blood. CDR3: CAWSRRRQGNTIYF. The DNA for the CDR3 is TGTGCCTGGAGTCGGCGCCGCCAGGGAAACACCATATATTTT.